This TCR beta chain was found in a study of cytomegalovirus exposure and HLA in healthy donors. The study, taken as a whole, reports: Most CMV-associated TCR beta chains were later found to appear HLA-restricted. At a 0.05 false discovery rate, a later analysis found about 17,000 TCR beta sequences to be associated with HLA alleles.

The ends were cut back, 5 bases at V and 2 bases at J, with 18 bases in the middle. CDR1 LNHDA and CDR2 SQIVND come from the germline V gene (reference sequence). The CDR3 has 16 residues. A few counts support this clone. The antigen is undetermined. Use of 60 Vbeta and 13 Jbeta primers characterized the PCR. In the source study's methods: Approximately 9.9 million shared chains were among the roughly 80 million unique TCR beta chains that a later analysis counted. The repertoire was sequenced with immunoSEQ multiplex PCR; TCRdb's copy has only in-frame clones and lacks some. That table gives V, J and clone size, and the DNA gave D and trimming. Of 200,000 to 250,000 clones listed, around 85% are singletons.

The specimen was PBMCs. The chain carries TRBV19 and TRBJ1-1, with a possible D match to TRBD1 (6 bases). This receptor was obtained from a human donor in good health. The CDR3 loop is CASSDPPGHFNTEAFF. DNA of the CDR3: TGTGCCAGTAGTGATCCACCGGGACACTTTAACACTGAAGCTTTCTTT.